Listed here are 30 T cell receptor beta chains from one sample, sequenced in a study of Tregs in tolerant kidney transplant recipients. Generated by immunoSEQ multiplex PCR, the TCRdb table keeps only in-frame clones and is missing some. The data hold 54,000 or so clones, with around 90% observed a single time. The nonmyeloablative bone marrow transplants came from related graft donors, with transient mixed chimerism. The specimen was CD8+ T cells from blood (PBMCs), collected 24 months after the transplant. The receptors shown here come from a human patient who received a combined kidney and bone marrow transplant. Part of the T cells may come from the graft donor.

CDR3 DNA sequence: TGCGCCAGCAGCCAAGATGGGGTCAAGGGGAATCAGCCCCAGCATTTT. It translates to CASSQDGVKGNQPQHF. The genes are TRBV4-1 and TRBJ1-5; possibly TRBD1 for D (5 bases). This CDR3 region has 16 residues. Germline loops: CDR1 MGHRA, CDR2 YSYEKL. V was trimmed by 0 bases and J by 4 bases, leaving 13 bases between them.

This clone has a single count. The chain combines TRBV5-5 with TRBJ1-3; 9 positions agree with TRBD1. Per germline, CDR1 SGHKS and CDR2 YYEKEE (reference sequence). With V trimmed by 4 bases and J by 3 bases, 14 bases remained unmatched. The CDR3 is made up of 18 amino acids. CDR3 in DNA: TGTGCCAGCAGCGAGCGAAGACTACAGGGGGCATTTGGAAACACCATATATTTT. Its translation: CASSERRLQGAFGNTIYF.

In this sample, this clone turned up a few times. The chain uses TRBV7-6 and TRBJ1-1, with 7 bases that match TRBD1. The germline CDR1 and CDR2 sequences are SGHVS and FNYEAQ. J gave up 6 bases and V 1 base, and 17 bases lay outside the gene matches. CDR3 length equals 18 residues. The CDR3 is CASSLGSPGEQGIPEAFF. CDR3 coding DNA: TGTGCCAGCAGCTTAGGCAGTCCGGGGGAACAGGGGATACCTGAAGCTTTCTTT. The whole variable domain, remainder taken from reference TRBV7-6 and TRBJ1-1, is GAGVSQSPRYKVTKRGQDVALRCDPISGHVSLYWYRQALGQGPEFLTYFNYEAQQDKSGLPNDRFSAERPEGSISTLTIQRTEQRDSAMYRCASSLGSPGEQGIPEAFFGQGTRLTVV.

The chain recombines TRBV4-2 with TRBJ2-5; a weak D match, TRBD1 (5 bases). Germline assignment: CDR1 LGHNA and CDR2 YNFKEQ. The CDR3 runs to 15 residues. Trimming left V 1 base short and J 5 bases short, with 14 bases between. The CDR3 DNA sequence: TGTGCCAGCAGCCAAGGGGTAAGGGGCTCGGAGACCCAGTACTTC. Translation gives CASSQGVRGSETQYF.

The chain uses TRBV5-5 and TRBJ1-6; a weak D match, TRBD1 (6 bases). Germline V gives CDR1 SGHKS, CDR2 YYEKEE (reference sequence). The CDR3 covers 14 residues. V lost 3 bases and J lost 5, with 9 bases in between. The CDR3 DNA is TGTGCCAGCAGCTGGACAGTAGATAATTCACCCCTCCACTTT. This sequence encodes CASSWTVDNSPLHF.

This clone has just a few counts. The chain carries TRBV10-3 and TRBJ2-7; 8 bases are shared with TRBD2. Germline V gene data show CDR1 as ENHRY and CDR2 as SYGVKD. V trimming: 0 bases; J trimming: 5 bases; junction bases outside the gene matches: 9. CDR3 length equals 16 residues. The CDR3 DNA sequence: TGTGCCATCAGTGAGTCGACGGGGGGGCTTCGGGACGAGCAGTACTTC. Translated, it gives CAISESTGGLRDEQYF.

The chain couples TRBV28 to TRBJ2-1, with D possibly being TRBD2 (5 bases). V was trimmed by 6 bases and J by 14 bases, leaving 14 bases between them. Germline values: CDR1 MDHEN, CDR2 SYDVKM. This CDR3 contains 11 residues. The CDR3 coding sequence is TGTGCCAGCAGCCCCGGGTCCGGGAAGTTCTTC. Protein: CASSPGSGKFF.

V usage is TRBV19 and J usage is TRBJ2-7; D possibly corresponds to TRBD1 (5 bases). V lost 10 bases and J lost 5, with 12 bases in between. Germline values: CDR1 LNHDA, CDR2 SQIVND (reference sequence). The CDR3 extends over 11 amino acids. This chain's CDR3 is CAKGRVHEQYF. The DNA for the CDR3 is TGTGCCAAGGGCAGGGTCCACGAGCAGTACTTC.

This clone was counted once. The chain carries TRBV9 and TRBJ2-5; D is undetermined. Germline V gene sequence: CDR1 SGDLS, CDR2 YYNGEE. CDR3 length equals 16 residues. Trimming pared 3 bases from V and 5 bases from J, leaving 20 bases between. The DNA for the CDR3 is TGTGCCAGCAGCGCCCCCCGTGGTATAGCTTGGGAGACCCAGTACTTC. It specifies CASSAPRGIAWETQYF.

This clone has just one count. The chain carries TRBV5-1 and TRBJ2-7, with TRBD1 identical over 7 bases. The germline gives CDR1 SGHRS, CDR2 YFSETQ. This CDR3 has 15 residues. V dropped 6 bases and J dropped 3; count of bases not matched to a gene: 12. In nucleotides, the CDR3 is TGCGCCAGCAACCCCGGGACAGATATCTACTACGAGCAGTACTTC. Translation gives CASNPGTDIYYEQYF.

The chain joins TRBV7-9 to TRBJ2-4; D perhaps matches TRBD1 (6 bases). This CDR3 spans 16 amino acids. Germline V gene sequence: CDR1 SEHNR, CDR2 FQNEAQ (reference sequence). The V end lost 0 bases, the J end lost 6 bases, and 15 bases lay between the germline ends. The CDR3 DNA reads TGTGCCAGCAGCTTAGCGTACTTCGGACAGTTAAACATTCAGTACTTC. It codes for CASSLAYFGQLNIQYF.

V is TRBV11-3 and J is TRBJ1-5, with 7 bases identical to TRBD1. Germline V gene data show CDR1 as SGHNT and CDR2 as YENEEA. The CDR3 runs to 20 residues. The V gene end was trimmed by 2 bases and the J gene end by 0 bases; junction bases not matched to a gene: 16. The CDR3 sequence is CASSLSCGDDRAYSNQPQHF. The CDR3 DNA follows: TGTGCCAGCAGCTTATCTTGCGGCGATGACAGGGCCTATAGCAATCAGCCCCAGCATTTT.

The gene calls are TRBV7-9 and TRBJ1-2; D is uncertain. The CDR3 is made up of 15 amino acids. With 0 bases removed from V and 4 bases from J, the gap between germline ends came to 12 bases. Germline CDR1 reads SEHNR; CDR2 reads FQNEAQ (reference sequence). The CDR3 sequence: CASSLAVEVFYGYTF. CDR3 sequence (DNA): TGTGCCAGCAGCTTAGCGGTTGAGGTTTTCTATGGCTACACCTTC.

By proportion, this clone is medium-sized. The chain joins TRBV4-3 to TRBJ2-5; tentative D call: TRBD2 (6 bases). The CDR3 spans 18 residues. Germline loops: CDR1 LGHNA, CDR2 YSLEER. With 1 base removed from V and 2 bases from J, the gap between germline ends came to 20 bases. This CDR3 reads CASSQVVMFAGLQETQYF. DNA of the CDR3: TGCGCCAGCAGCCAAGTAGTAATGTTCGCGGGGCTACAAGAGACCCAGTACTTC.

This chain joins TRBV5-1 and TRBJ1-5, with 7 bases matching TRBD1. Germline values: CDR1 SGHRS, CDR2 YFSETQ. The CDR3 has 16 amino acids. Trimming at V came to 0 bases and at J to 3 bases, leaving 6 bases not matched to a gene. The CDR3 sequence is CASSLGAGGPNQPQHF. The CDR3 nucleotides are TGCGCCAGCAGCTTGGGGGCAGGGGGACCCAATCAGCCCCAGCATTTT.

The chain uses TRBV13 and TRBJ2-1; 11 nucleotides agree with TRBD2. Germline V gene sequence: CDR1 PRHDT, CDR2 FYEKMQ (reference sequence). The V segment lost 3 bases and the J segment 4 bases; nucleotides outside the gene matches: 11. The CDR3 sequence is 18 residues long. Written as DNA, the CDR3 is TGTGCCAGCAGCTTTTTTCTAGCGGGAGGCCAAACATACAATGAGCAGTTCTTC. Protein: CASSFFLAGGQTYNEQFF.

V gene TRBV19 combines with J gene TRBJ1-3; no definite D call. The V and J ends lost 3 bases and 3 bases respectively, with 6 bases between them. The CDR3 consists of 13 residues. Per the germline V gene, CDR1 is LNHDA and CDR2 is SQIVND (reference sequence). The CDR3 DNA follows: TGTGCCAGTAGTATCCTCCTTGGAAACACCATATATTTT. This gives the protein CASSILLGNTIYF.

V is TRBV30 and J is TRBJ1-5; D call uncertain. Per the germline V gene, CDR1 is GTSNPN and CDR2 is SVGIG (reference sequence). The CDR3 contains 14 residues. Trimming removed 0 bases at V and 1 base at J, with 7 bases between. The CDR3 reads CAWSVPLSNQPQHF. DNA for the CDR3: TGTGCCTGGAGTGTGCCCCTAAGCAATCAGCCCCAGCATTTT.

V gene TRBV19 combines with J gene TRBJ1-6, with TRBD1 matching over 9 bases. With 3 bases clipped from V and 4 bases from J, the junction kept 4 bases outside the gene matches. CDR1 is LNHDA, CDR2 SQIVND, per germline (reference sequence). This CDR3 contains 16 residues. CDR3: CASSMGDRAYNSPLHF. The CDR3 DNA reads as TGTGCCAGTAGTATGGGGGACAGGGCATATAATTCACCCCTCCACTTT.

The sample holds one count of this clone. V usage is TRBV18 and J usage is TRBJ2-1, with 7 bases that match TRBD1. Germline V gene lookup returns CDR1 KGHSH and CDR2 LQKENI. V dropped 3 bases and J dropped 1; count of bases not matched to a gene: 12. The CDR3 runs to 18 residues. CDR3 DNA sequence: TGTGCCAGCTCACCGGGGACAGAAAATCACCCTTCCTACAATGAGCAGTTCTTC. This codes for CASSPGTENHPSYNEQFF.

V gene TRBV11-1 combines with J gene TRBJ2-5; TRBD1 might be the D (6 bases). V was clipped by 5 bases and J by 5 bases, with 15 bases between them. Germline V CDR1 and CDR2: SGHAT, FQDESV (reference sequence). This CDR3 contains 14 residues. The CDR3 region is CASSRITGSETQYF. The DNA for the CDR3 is TGTGCCAGCAGCCGTATTACAGGGTCCGAGACCCAGTACTTC.

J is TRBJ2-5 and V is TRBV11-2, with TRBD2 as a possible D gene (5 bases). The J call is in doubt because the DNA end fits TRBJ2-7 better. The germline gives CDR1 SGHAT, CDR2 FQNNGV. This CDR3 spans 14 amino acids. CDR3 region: CASSLAVRGYEQYF. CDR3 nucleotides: TGTGCCAGCAGCCTGGCTGTTCGGGGATACGAGCAGTACTTC.

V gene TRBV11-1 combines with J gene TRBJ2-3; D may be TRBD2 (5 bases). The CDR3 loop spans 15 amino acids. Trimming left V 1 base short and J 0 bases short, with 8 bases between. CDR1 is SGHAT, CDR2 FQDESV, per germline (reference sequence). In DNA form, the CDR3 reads TGTGCCAGCAGCTTAGTAGCTAGCAGCACAGATACGCAGTATTTT. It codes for CASSLVASSTDTQYF.

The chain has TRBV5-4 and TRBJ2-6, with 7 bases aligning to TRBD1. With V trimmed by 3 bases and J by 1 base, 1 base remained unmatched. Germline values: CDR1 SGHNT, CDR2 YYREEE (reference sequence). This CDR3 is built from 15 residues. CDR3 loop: CASSWGQSGANVLTF. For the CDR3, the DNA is TGTGCCAGCAGCTGGGGACAGTCTGGGGCCAACGTCCTGACTTTC.

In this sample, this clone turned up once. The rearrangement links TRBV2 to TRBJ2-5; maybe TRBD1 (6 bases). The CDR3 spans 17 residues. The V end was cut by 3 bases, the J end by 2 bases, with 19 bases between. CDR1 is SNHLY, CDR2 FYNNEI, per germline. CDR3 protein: CASSDGQQGMIQETQYF. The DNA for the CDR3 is TGTGCCAGCAGTGATGGGCAACAGGGCATGATACAAGAGACCCAGTACTTC.

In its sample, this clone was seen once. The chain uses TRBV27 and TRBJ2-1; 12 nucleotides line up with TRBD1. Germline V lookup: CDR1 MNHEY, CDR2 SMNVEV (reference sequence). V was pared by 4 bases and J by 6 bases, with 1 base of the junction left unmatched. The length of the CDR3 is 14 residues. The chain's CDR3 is CASSWGQGANEQFF. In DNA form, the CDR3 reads TGTGCCAGCAGTTGGGGACAGGGGGCCAATGAGCAGTTCTTC.

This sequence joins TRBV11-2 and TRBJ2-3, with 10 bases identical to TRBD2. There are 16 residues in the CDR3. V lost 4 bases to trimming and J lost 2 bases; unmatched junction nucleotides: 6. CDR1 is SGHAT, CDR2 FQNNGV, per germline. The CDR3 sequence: CASSSRTSGNTDTQYF. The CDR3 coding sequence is TGTGCCAGCAGCTCTCGGACTAGCGGTAACACAGATACGCAGTATTTT.

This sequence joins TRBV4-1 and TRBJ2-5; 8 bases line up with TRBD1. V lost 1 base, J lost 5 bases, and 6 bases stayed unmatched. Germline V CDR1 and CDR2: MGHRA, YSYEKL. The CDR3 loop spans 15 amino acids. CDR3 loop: CASSQGSGGLETQYF. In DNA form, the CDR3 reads TGCGCCAGCAGCCAAGGCTCAGGGGGCCTTGAGACCCAGTACTTC.

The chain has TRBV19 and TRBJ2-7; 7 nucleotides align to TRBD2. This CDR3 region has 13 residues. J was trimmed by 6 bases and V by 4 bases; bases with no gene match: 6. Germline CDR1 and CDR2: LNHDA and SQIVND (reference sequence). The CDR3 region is CASSTGGGLEQYF. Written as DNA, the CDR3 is TGTGCCAGTAGTACGGGGGGAGGTCTCGAGCAGTACTTC.

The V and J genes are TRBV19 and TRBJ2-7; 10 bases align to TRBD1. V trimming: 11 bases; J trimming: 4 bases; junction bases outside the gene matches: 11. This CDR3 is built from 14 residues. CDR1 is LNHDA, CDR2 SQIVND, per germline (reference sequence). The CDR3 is CAVSSGQGSYEQYF. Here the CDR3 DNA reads TGTGCCGTATCCTCGGGACAGGGGAGTTACGAGCAGTACTTC.